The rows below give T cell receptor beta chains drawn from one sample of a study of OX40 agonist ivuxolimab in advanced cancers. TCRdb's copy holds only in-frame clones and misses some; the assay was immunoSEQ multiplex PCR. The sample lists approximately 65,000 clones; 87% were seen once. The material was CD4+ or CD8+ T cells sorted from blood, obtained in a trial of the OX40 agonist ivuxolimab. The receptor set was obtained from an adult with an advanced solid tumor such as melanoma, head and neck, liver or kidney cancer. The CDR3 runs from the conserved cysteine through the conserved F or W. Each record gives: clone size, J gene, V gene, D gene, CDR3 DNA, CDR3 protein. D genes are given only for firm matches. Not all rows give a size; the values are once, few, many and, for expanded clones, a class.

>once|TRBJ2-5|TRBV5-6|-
TGTGCCAGCACCCACGCCGAAGGGCGGACCCAGTACTTC
CASTHAEGRTQYF
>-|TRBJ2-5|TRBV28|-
TGTGCCTGTGGGGCGTACCAAGAGACCCAGTACTTC
CACGAYQETQYF
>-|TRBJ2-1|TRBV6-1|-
TGTGCCAGCAGCCGGGGCGTAGCGCTTTACAATGAGCAGTTCTTC
CASSRGVALYNEQFF
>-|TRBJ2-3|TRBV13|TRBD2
TGTGCCAGCAGCTACGGACTAGCGGGCAGACCTACCACAGATACGCAGTATTTT
CASSYGLAGRPTTDTQYF
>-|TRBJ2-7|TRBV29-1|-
TGCAGCGTTGAAAACAACTACGAGCAGTACTTC
CSVENNYEQYF
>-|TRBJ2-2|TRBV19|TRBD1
TGTGCCAGTAGTCGGGGACAGGAGTCCGGGGAGCTGTTTTTT
CASSRGQESGELFF
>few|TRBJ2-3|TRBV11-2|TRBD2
TGTGCCAGCAGCTTAGTGGGGCTAGCGGGGACCACAGATACGCAGTATTTT
CASSLVGLAGTTDTQYF
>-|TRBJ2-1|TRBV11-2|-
TGTGCCAGCAGTTATCCAGGGAATGGTGAGCAGTTCTTC
CASSYPGNGEQFF
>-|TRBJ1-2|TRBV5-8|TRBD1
TGTGCCAGCAGCTTGGGACAGGGATTAGGCTACACCTTC
CASSLGQGLGYTF
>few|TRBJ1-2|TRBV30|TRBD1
TGTGCCTGGAGACCAGGACAGGGGTTAAATGGCTACACCTTC
CAWRPGQGLNGYTF
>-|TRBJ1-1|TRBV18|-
TGTGCCAGCTCACCACCGGCAGGTGAAGCTTTCTTT
CASSPPAGEAFF
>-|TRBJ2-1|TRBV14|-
TGTGCCAGCAGCCAAGAGCTCAGGGTAAAGCAGTTCTTC
CASSQELRVKQFF
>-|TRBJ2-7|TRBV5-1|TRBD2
TGCGCCAGCAGCAACCAGGGACTAGCGGGGGACGAGCAGTACTTC
CASSNQGLAGDEQYF
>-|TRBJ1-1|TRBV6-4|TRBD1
TGTGCCAGCAGTAGGATACAGGGGGGTGAAGCTTTCTTT
CASSRIQGGEAFF
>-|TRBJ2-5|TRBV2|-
TGTGCCAGCAGAGCGACGGAGCAAGAGACCCAGTACTTC
CASRATEQETQYF
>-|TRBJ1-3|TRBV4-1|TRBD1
TGCGCCAGCAGCCAGCAGGGGGCGTACACTGGAAACACCATATATTTT
CASSQQGAYTGNTIYF
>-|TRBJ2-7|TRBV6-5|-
TGTGCCAGCAGTTTACAAGGACTGGACCACTACGAGCAGTACTTC
CASSLQGLDHYEQYF
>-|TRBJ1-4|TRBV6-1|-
TGTGCCAGCAGTGGCTCGGAAAAACTGTTTTTT
CASSGSEKLFF
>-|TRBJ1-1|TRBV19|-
TGTGCCAGTAGTCCTCGGGGGCTGAACACTGAAGCTTTCTTT
CASSPRGLNTEAFF
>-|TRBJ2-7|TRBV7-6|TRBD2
TGTGCCAGCAGCTCCCGGACTAGCGGGAGGTACGAGCAGTACTTC
CASSSRTSGRYEQYF
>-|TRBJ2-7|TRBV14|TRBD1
TGTGCCAGCAGCCAAGTAAAGGGGGCGCAGTACTTC
CASSQVKGAQYF
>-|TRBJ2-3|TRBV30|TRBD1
TGTGCCTGGAGGAACAGGGGCGGCACAGATACGCAGTATTTT
CAWRNRGGTDTQYF
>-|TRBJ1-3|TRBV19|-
TGTGCCAGTACCCAGGACAGTTCCGGAAACACCATATATTTT
CASTQDSSGNTIYF
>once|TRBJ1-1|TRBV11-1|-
TGTGCCAGCAGCTTAGCTCTCACAGGGAGGGCTGAAGCTTTCTTT
CASSLALTGRAEAFF
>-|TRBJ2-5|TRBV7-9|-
TGTGCCAGCAGCCCGGGTTCCATAGAGACCCAGTACTTC
CASSPGSIETQYF